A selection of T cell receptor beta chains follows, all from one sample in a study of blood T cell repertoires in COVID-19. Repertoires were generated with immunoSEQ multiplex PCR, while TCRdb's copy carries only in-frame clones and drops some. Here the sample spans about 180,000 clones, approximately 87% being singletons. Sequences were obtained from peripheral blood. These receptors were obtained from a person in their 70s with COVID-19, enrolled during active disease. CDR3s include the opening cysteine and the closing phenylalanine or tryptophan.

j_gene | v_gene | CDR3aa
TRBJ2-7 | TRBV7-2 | CASSKNAAYEQYF
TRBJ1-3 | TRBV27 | CASSLSPGFGNTIYF
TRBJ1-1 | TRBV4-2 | CASSHALREAFF
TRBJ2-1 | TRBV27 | CASSLRIGLAGHNEQFF
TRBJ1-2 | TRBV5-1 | CASSLGAVGHYGYTF
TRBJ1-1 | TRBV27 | CASRLTRGTEAFF
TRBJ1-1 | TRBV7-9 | CASAHPPRTEAFF
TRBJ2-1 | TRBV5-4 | CASSLGRGGEQFF
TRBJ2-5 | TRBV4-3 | CASSQESGSMETQYF
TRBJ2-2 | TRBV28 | CASGIAGGVRELFF
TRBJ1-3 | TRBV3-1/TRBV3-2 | CASSQSDSSSGNTIYF
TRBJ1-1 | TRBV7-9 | CASSQIPGGTATEAFF
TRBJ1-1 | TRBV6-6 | CASSPRDRGLGGAFF
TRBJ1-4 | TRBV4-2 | CASSVRGERNEKLFF
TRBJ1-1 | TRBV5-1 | CASSLLGGGSGTEAFF
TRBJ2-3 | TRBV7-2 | CASSLVVFGLAGSDTQYF
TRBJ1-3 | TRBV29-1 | CSGTEMGANGNTIYF
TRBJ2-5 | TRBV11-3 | CASSTSTSGGRETQYF
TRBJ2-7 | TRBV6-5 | CASKIGASGNYEQYF
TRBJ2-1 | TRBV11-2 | CASSSHSGGYNEQFF
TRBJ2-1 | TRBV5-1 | CASSLDPAVGEQFF
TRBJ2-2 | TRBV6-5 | CASIRDRDTGELFF
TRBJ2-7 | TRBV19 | CASSANRGSEQYF
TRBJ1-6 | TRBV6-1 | CASSEAPGGSSSYNSPLHF
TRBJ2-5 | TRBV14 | CASPRPRGETQYF
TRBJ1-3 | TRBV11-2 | CASSLGSSGNTIYF
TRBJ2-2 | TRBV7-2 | CASRNPSGGTRTGELFF
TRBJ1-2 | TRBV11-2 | CASSFTSYGYTF
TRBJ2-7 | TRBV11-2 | CASSKEGAGWYEQYF
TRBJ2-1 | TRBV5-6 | CASSTGHTYNEQFF
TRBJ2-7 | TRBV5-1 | CASSRRDSAVEQATYEQYF
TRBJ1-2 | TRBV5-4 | CASSLGLSDINYGYTF
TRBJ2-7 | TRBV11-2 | CASSLTSGRRDEQYF
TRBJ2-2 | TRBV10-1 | CASSCFLDRGANTGELFF
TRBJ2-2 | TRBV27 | CASRQTSGGANTGELFF
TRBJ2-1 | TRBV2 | CASIRDFSSYNEQFF
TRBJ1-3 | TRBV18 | CASSPDISRDRNTIYF
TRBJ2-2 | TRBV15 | CATSPRGFTGELFF
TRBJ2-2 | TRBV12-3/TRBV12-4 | CASSSGLSGELFF
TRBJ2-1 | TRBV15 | CATSRGQGKQFF
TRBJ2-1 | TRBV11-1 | CASSLRMGASYNEQFF
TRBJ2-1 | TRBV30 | CAWSPLAGGVNEQFF
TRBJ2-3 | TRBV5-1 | CASSPGTISTDTQYF
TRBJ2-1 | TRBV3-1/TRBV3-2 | CASSQGTRDNEQFF
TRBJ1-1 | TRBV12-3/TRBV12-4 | CASSAQGYTEAFF
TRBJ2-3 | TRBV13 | CASSLKTGSTDTQYF
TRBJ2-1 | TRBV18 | CASSPDLGLASEQFF
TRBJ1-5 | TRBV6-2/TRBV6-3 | CASSSRDRGRGRDQPQHF